One sample yielded the 27 T cell receptor beta chains listed below, sequenced in a study of post-analysis software for immune sequencing data (dated by TCRdb to about 2015). Libraries were constructed by PCR. The run used an Illumina HiSeq 2500. Unique molecular identifiers were incorporated into TCR beta cDNA libraries to reduce PCR and sequencing biases. TCRdb ran its own pipeline on the public reads, namely fastp trimming at Q25 and MiXCR clone calling, and kept in-frame beta chains. When rows share a CDR3 protein, they turn into one entry using the most common DNA and genes. The sample table lists about 160,000 distinct CDR3 sequences, 35% to 40% of them with a count of one. The ten largest clones add up to under 30% of the sample. Per the publication, the time point label means: second blood draw from one MS patient after hematopoietic stem cell transplantation. The specimen comprised blood, sampled after autologous hematopoietic stem cell transplantation. These receptor sequences come from a girl between 5 and 17 years old with multiple sclerosis. Donor details come from another sample of the same person, matched by shared clones.

Concerning this clonotype: One end of the junction fails to match germline, which may point to a read error. The J gene is TRBJ1-1, the V gene TRBV7-2; 7 nucleotides line up with TRBD1. The CDR3 is made up of 15 amino acids. CDR1 is SGHTA, CDR2 FQGNSA, per germline. CDR3 region: CAGSTTTGSWGKAFF. CDR3 in DNA: TGTGCCGGCAGCACCACGACAGGGTCGTGGGGGAAAGCTTTCTTT.

This chain uses TRBV10-3 with TRBJ1-1; 10 nucleotides line up with TRBD1. The CDR3 runs to 14 residues. CDR1 ENHRY and CDR2 SYGVKD come from the germline V gene. The J segment lost 5 bases and the V segment lost 7 bases, leaving 7 bases of the junction unmatched. This CDR3 reads CAITPGTGATEAFF. Written as DNA, the CDR3 is TGTGCCATCACTCCCGGGACAGGGGCTACTGAAGCTTTCTTT.

This clonotype was detected only a few times. The chain uses TRBV29-1 and TRBJ1-5, with 7 positions matching TRBD1. The CDR3 runs to 13 residues. Germline loops: CDR1 SQVTM, CDR2 ANQGSEA. Trimming removed 5 bases from V and 4 bases from J; junction bases left unmatched: 5. Here the CDR3 reads CSVSGGGNQPQHF. CDR3 DNA sequence: TGCAGCGTTTCAGGGGGGGGTAATCAGCCCCAGCATTTT.

The chain recombines TRBV6-2 or TRBV6-3 with TRBJ2-1, with 9 nucleotides matching TRBD2. With V trimmed by 5 bases and J by 7 bases, 6 bases remained unmatched. The CDR3 covers 14 residues. Germline values: CDR1 MNHEY, CDR2 SVGEGT. The CDR3 nucleotides read TGTGCCAGCAGTGCCCGCCTAGCGGGGAATGAGCAGTTCTTC. This translates into CASSARLAGNEQFF.

This clonotype was counted only a few times. Just one base apart from a much larger clone, this may be a read error. The rearrangement uses TRBV20-1 and TRBJ2-1; tentatively, D is TRBD2 (6 bases). Germline CDR1 is DFQATT and CDR2 is SNEGSKA (reference sequence). There are 14 residues in the CDR3. V was shortened by 3 bases and J by 6 bases, with 15 bases between the two germline ends. In DNA, the CDR3 is TGCAGTGCTAGGACTAGGTGGCTAAGCAATGAGCAGTTCTTC. Translated: CSARTRWLSNEQFF.

This clonotype was recorded once. The rearrangement uses TRBV2 and TRBJ1-1; tentatively, D is TRBD1 (5 bases). CDR1 and CDR2 from the germline V gene are SNHLY and FYNNEI. Trimming took off 6 bases at V and 7 bases at J, with 12 bases between the two ends. The CDR3 covers 12 residues. DNA for the CDR3: TGTGCCAGCAGGCAGGGTCCAGGTGAAGCTTTCTTT. As protein: CASRQGPGEAFF.

CDR3 nucleotides: TGTGCCAGCAGCCCCCGGAGTGGGACACGGGCAGATACGCAGTATTTT. Protein product: CASSPRSGTRADTQYF. The chain has TRBV7-9 and TRBJ2-3; D is perhaps TRBD1 (6 bases). V was trimmed by 5 bases and J by 4 bases, leaving 19 bases between them. CDR1 is SEHNR, CDR2 FQNEAQ, per germline (reference sequence). The CDR3 runs to 16 residues.

This chain joins TRBV27 and TRBJ2-7; a possible D gene is TRBD2 (6 bases). The germline V gene encodes CDR1 MNHEY and CDR2 SMNVEV (reference sequence). The V gene lost 5 bases and the J gene lost 6 bases, with 20 bases spanning the gap. This CDR3 has 15 amino acids. The CDR3 is CASSPLGLGVAEQYF. CDR3 nucleotide sequence: TGTGCCAGCAGTCCGCTGGGACTTGGGGTCGCCGAGCAGTACTTC.

This clonotype showed up just a few times. The CDR3 here is CAISELSTRDSYEQYF. In DNA, the CDR3 is TGTGCCATCAGTGAGTTAAGTACACGAGACTCCTACGAGCAGTACTTC. The rearrangement joins TRBV10-3 to TRBJ2-7; no firm D call. Trimming cost V 1 base and J 0 bases, with 13 bases left between them. Germline V gives CDR1 ENHRY, CDR2 SYGVKD. This CDR3 is built from 16 residues.

The chain links TRBV6-1 to TRBJ1-2; D is uncertain. CDR3 size: 15 residues. In germline, CDR1 is MNHNS, CDR2 SASEGT. V lost 6 bases and J lost 2, with 16 bases in between. The CDR3 region is CASRRVSRANYGYTF. The CDR3 DNA reads TGTGCCAGCAGGAGGGTGTCTCGAGCCAACTATGGCTACACCTTC.

This clonotype was picked up a small number of times. The chain employs TRBV21-1 and TRBJ1-5; TRBD1, as called in the table, went unchecked against the DNA. TRBV21-1 is listed as a pseudogene. CDR3 length: 13 residues. CDR3 loop: CATLRTGKAPQHF. The CDR3 coding sequence is TGTGCCACCTTGAGGACGGGAAAGGCGCCCCAGCATTTT.

In its sample, this clonotype was seen once. The J gene is TRBJ2-3, the V gene TRBV7-9, with 9 bases identical to TRBD2. CDR3 size: 17 residues. Trimming removed 5 bases from V and 4 bases from J; junction bases left unmatched: 13. CDR1 and CDR2 from the germline V gene are SEHNR and FQNEAQ (reference sequence). The CDR3 nucleotides read TGTGCCAGCAGCCCAACAGTCGCGGGAGGGAGGGCAGATACGCAGTATTTT. It specifies CASSPTVAGGRADTQYF.

J is TRBJ1-2 and V is TRBV6-1; D might be TRBD1 (6 bases). Trimming shortened V by 0 bases and J by 6 bases, and 17 bases separated the two germline ends. In germline, CDR1 is MNHNS, CDR2 SASEGT. CDR3 length: 16 residues. CDR3 sequence: CASSEALRGLAHGYTF. CDR3 coding DNA: TGTGCCAGCAGTGAAGCGCTTCGGGGGCTCGCCCATGGCTACACCTTC.

This clonotype has more than one count but fewer than ten. The chain couples TRBV5-1 to TRBJ2-5; TRBD2 matches 7 bases. V lost 0 bases, J lost 4 bases, and 6 bases stayed unmatched. CDR1 SGHRS and CDR2 YFSETQ come from the germline V gene. This CDR3 comprises 15 residues. DNA for the CDR3: TGCGCCAGCAGCTTGGATGGCGGGAGCTTAGAGACCCAGTACTTC. Its protein is CASSLDGGSLETQYF.

This clonotype showed up just a few times. V gene TRBV6-1 combines with J gene TRBJ1-2, with a tentative D call TRBD1 (5 bases). V was pared by 4 bases and J by 2 bases, with 11 bases between. Germline CDR1 is MNHNS and CDR2 is SASEGT. This CDR3 comprises 14 residues. The CDR3 protein is CASSASTENYGYTF. The CDR3, as DNA: TGTGCCAGCAGTGCGTCGACAGAAAACTATGGCTACACCTTC.

DNA for the CDR3: TGTGCCAGCAGCTTACGTGACAGGGCCTCTGATACGCAGTATTTT. Its protein product is CASSLRDRASDTQYF. The rearrangement uses TRBV7-3 and TRBJ2-3; TRBD1 matches 7 bases. This CDR3 region has 15 residues. Germline V gene lookup returns CDR1 SGHTA and CDR2 FQGTGA. Trimming at V came to 2 bases and at J to 6 bases, leaving 8 bases not matched to a gene.

This clonotype came up a few times. The chain couples TRBV28 to TRBJ1-2; D gene ambiguous. Germline V gene data show CDR1 as MDHEN and CDR2 as SYDVKM. Between the trimmed V and J ends, which lost 10 bases and 3 bases, there was a span of 9 bases. This CDR3 is built from 11 residues. CDR3: CAITSDYGYTF. The DNA of the CDR3 is TGTGCCATCACGTCTGACTATGGCTACACCTTC.

The rearrangement links TRBV20-1 to TRBJ1-2, with a tentative D call TRBD1 (6 bases). Germline loops: CDR1 DFQATT, CDR2 SNEGSKA (reference sequence). The CDR3 runs 12 residues. V lost 6 bases and J lost 9, with 17 bases in between. The CDR3 DNA reads TGCAGTGCCAACGACAGGCCGAGTAGCTACACCTTC. Translation gives CSANDRPSSYTF.

About this clonotype: This clone may be a read error of a much larger clone one base away. The rearrangement joins TRBV5-1 to TRBJ2-1; 8 nucleotides agree with TRBD2. The DNA end is more similar to TRBJ2-7, so the J call may be wrong. Germline V gene data show CDR1 as SGHRS and CDR2 as YFSETQ. The length of the CDR3 is 14 residues. CDR3 DNA: TGCGCCAGCAGCGCGGGACTAGACTACAATGAGCAGTACTTC. Amino acids: CASSAGLDYNEQYF.

This CDR3 is CASSITRTGRDETQYF. CDR3 DNA: TGTGCCAGCAGTATAACCCGGACAGGGAGGGACGAGACCCAGTACTTC. The J gene is TRBJ2-5, the V gene TRBV28, with a tentative D call TRBD1 (8 bases). Deletions cut 5 bases from V and 5 bases from J, with 21 bases between. Germline CDR1 is MDHEN and CDR2 is SYDVKM. The CDR3 length is 16 residues.

Worth noting for this clonotype: This could be a read error, since a much larger clone is one nucleotide away. The V and J genes are TRBV5-8 and TRBJ2-3; 9 bases are shared with TRBD2. Germline CDR1 reads SGHTS; CDR2 reads YDEGEE. Unmatched junction bases numbered 6, after V lost 7 bases and J lost 6 bases. CDR3 length: 13 amino acids. CDR3 nucleotides: TGTGCCAGCGGAGGGAGCGGGGGGGATACGCAGTATTTT. Its translation: CASGGSGGDTQYF.

Of note for this clonotype: A read error may produce the germline difference seen at one junction end. V is TRBV27 and J is TRBJ2-3; no reliable D call. This CDR3 spans 14 amino acids. Germline V lookup: CDR1 MNHEY, CDR2 SMNVEV (reference sequence). The CDR3 nucleotides are TGTGCCAGCAGCCTACAGTGGAGCACAGATACGCGGTATTTT. This translates into CASSLQWSTDTRYF.

The chain joins TRBV7-9 to TRBJ2-5; D unresolved. CDR1 and CDR2 (germline): SEHNR, FQNEAQ (reference sequence). The CDR3 sequence is 16 residues long. V gave up 1 base and J gave up 0 bases, with 12 bases separating them. CDR3 coding DNA: TGTGCCAGCAGCTTAGGTGTACAGTCCTACCAAGAGACCCAGTACTTC. The encoded protein is CASSLGVQSYQETQYF. Looking up the rest from reference TRBV7-9 and TRBJ2-5 gives the full variable domain: DTGVSQNPRHKITKRGQNVTFRCDPISEHNRLYWYRQTLGQGPEFLTYFQNEAQLEKSRLLSDRFSAERPKGSFSTLEIQRTEQGDSAMYLCASSLGVQSYQETQYFGPGTRLLVL.

The chain couples TRBV5-1 to TRBJ1-1, with D perhaps matching TRBD1 (5 bases). This CDR3 spans 14 amino acids. Trimming removed 1 base at V and 4 bases at J, with 11 bases between. CDR1 is SGHRS, CDR2 YFSETQ, per germline. The CDR3 spells CASSLQGGGTEAFF. The CDR3, as DNA: TGCGCCAGCAGCTTGCAGGGCGGGGGCACTGAAGCTTTCTTT.

The table lists this clonotype with a few counts. The chain joins TRBV7-2 to TRBJ2-5; tentatively, D is TRBD2 (6 bases). In germline, CDR1 is SGHTA, CDR2 FQGNSA. Trimming shortened V by 4 bases and J by 5 bases, and 14 bases separated the two germline ends. The CDR3 runs 14 residues. The CDR3 DNA is TGTGCCAGCAGCTCACGGGCGGGAAGGGAGACCCAGTACTTC. It translates to CASSSRAGRETQYF.

The gene calls are TRBV20-1 and TRBJ2-7; D gene uncertain. Trimming removed 5 bases from V and 4 bases from J, with 21 bases in between. Looked up from germline, CDR1 is DFQATT and CDR2 is SNEGSKA (reference sequence). CDR3 length equals 15 residues. CDR3 sequence: CSAEHETETGYEQYF. The CDR3 bases are TGCAGTGCTGAACACGAGACCGAGACCGGGTACGAGCAGTACTTC.

The sample holds a few counts of this clonotype. The V call is TRBV20-1, the J call TRBJ2-5; TRBD1 or TRBD2 may be the D gene (5 bases each). The CDR3 extends over 13 amino acids. Trimming shortened V by 6 bases and J by 2 bases, and 13 bases separated the two germline ends. Germline lookup yields CDR1 DFQATT and CDR2 SNEGSKA (reference sequence). CDR3 sequence reads: CSAGETAQETQYF. DNA of the CDR3: TGCAGTGCAGGGGAGACAGCACAAGAGACCCAGTACTTC.